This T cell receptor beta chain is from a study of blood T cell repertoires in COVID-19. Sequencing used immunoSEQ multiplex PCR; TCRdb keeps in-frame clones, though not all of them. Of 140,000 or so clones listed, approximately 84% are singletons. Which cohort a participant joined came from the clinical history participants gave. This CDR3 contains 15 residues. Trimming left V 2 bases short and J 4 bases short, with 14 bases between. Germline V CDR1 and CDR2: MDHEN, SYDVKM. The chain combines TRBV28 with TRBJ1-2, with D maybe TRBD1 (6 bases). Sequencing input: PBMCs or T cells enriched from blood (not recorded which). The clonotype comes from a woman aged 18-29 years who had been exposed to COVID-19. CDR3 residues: CASSLPLTGSYGYTF. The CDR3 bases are TGTGCCAGCAGTTTACCTTTGACAGGTTCCTATGGCTACACCTTC.